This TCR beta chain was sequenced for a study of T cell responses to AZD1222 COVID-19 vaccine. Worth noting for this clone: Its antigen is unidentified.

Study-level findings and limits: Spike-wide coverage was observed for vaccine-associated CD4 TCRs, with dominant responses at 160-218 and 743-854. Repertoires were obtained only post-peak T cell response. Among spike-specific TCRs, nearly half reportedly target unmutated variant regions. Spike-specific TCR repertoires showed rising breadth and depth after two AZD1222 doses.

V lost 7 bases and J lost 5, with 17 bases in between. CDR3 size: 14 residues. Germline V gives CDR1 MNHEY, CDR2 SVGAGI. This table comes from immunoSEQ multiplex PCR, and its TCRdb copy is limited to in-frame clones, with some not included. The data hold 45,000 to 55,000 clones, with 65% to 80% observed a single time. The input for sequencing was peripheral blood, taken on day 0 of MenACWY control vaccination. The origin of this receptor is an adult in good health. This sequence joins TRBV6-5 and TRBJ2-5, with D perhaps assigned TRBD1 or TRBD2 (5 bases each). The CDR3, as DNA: TGTGCCAGCATCCTAATCTTAGGGGAGGAGACCCAGTACTTC. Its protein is CASILILGEETQYF.